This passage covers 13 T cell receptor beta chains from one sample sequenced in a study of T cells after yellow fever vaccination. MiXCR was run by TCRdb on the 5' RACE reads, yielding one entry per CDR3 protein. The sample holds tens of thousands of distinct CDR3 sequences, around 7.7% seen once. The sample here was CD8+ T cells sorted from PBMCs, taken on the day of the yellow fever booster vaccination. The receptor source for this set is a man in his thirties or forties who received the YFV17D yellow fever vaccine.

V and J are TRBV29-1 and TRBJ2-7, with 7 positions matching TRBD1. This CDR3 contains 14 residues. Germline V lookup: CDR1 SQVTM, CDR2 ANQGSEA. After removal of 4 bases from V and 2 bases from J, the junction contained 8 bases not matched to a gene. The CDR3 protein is CSVVPRDRAYEQYF. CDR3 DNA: TGCAGCGTTGTCCCCCGGGACAGAGCCTACGAGCAGTACTTC.

In nucleotides, the CDR3 is TGTGCCAGCAGTGACGGAGGGAAACTGTTTTTT. Its protein product is CASSDGGKLFF. This chain connects TRBV25-1 to TRBJ1-4; D is unclear. Trimming cost V 3 bases and J 11 bases, with 7 bases left between them. The CDR3 extends over 11 amino acids. From germline, CDR1 is MGHDK and CDR2 SYGVNS. Drawing the rest from reference TRBV25-1 and TRBJ1-4, the complete variable domain is EADIYQTPRYLVIGTGKKITLECSQTMGHDKMYWYQQDPGMELHLIHYSYGVNSTEKGDLSSESTVSRIRTEHFPLTLESARPSHTSQYLCASSDGGKLFFGSGTQLSVL.

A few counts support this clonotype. CDR3 sequence (DNA): TGTGCCAGCAGACGCGAGGGGGCCCCTGAAGCTTTCTTT. This codes for CASRREGAPEAFF. V usage is TRBV3-1 and J usage is TRBJ1-1; 7 nucleotides line up with TRBD1. The length of the CDR3 is 13 residues. With V trimmed by 6 bases and J by 6 bases, 7 bases remained unmatched. Germline assignment: CDR1 LGHDT and CDR2 YNNKEL (reference sequence).

Written as DNA, the CDR3 is TGCAGTGCTAGTTCGGGCGATGAGCAGTTCTTC. Protein: CSASSGDEQFF. This chain joins TRBV20-1 and TRBJ2-1; D remains ambiguous. In germline, CDR1 is DFQATT, CDR2 SNEGSKA (reference sequence). Trimming pared 3 bases from V and 8 bases from J, leaving 8 bases between. The CDR3 runs to 11 residues.

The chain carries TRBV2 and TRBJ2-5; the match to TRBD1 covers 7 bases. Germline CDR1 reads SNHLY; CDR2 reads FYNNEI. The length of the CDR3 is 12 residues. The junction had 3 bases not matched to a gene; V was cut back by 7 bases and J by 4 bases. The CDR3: CASIGQVETQYF. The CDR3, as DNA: TGTGCCAGCATTGGACAGGTAGAGACCCAGTACTTC.

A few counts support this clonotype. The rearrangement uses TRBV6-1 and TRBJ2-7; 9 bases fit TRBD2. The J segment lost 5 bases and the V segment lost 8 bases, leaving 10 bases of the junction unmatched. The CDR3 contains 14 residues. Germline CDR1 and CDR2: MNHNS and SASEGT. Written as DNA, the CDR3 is TGTGCCAGCGTGGAAGCGGGAGGTATACACGAGCAGTACTTC. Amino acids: CASVEAGGIHEQYF.

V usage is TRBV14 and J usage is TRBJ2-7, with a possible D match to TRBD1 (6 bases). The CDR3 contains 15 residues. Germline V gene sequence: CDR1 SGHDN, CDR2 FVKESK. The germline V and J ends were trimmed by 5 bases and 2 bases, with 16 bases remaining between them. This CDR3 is CASSKARTVTYEQYF. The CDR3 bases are TGTGCCAGCAGCAAGGCCCGGACAGTCACCTACGAGCAGTACTTC.

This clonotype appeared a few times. DNA of the CDR3: TGCGCCAGCAGTAACGGTGGGGCCTACGAGCAGTACTTC. This translates into CASSNGGAYEQYF. The chain employs TRBV10-2 and TRBJ2-7; the D is unclear. The V gene lost 5 bases and the J gene lost 2 bases, with 10 bases spanning the gap. Germline V lookup: CDR1 WSHSY, CDR2 SAAADI. The CDR3 sequence is 13 residues long.

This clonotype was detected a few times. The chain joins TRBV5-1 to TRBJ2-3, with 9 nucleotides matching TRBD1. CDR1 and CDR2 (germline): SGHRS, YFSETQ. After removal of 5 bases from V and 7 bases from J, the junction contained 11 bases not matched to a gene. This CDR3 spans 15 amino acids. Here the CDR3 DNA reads TGCGCCAGCAGACTGGGGGACAGGGAATTATATACGCAGTATTTT. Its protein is CASRLGDRELYTQYF.

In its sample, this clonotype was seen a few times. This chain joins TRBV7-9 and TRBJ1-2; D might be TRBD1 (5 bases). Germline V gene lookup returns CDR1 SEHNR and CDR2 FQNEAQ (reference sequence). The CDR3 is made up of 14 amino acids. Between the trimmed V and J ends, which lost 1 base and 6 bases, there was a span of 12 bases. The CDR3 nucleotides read TGTGCCAGCAGCTTAGGCCTCTGGGGGGATGGCTACACCTTC. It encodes CASSLGLWGDGYTF.

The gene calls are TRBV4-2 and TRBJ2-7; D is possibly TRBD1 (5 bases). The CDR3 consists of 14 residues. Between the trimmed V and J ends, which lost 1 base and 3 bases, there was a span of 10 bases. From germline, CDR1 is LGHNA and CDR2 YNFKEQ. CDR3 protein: CASSQVEQGYEQYF. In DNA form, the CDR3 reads TGTGCCAGCAGCCAAGTAGAGCAGGGCTACGAGCAGTACTTC.

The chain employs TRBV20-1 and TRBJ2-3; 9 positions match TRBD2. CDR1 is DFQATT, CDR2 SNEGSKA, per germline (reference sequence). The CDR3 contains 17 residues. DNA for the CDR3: TGCCGCGCAACGCGGACTAGCGCGATAATTAGCACAGATACGCAGTATTTT. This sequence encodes CRATRTSAIISTDTQYF.

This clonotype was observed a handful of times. DNA for the CDR3: TGTGCCAGCAGTTACTCTACGGGGGAAGGAGCTTTCTTT. Its translation: CASSYSTGEGAFF. This chain joins TRBV6-5 and TRBJ1-1, with D perhaps matching TRBD1 (5 bases). V lost 0 bases, J lost 10 bases, and 12 bases lay in between. In germline, CDR1 is MNHEY, CDR2 SVGAGI. This CDR3 region has 13 residues.